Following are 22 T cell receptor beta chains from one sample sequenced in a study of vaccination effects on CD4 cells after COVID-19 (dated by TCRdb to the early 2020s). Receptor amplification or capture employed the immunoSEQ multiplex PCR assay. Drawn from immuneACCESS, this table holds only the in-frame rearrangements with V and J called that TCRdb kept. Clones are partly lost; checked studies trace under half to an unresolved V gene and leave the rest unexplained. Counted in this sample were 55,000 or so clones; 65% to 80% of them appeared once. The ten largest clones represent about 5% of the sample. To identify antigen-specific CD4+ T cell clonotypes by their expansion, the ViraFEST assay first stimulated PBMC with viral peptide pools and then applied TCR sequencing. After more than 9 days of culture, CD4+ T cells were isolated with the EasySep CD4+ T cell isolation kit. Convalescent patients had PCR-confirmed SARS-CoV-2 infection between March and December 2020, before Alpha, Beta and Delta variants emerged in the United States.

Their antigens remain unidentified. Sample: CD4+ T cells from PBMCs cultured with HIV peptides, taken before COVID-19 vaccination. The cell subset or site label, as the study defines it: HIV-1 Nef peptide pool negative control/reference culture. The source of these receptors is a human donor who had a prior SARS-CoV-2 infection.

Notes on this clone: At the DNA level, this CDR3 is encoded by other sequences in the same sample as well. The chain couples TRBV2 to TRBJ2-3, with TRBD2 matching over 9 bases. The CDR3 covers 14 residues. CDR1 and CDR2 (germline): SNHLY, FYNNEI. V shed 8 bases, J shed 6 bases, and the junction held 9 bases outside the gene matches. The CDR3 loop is CASGLAGVTDTQYF. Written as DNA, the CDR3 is TGTGCCAGCGGGTTAGCGGGAGTAACGGATACGCAGTATTTT.

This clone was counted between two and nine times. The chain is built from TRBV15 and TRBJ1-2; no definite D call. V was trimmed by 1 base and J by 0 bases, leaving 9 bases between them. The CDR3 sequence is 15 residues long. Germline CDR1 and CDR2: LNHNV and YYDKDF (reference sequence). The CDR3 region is CATSRVVGANYGYTF. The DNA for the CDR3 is TGTGCCACCAGCAGAGTGGTCGGAGCTAACTATGGCTACACCTTC.

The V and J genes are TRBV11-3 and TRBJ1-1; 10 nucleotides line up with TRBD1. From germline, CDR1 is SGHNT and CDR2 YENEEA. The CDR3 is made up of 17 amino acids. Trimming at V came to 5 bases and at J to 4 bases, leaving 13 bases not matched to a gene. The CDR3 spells CASSGGFWTGGSTEAFF. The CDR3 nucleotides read TGTGCCAGCAGCGGAGGATTCTGGACAGGGGGGAGCACTGAAGCTTTCTTT.

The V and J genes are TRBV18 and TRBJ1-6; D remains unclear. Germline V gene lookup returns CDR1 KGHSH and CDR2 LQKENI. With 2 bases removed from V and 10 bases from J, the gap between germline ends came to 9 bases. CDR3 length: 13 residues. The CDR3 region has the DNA TGTGCCAGCTCACCATCCCGGGAATCACCCCTCCACTTT. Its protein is CASSPSRESPLHF.

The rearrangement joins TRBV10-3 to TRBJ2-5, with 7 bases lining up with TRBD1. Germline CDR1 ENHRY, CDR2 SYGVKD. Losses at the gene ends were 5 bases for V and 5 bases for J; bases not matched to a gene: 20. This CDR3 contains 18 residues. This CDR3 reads CAISFKISRTGNRETQYF. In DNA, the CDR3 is TGTGCCATCAGTTTTAAGATTTCTCGGACAGGCAATCGGGAGACCCAGTACTTC.

Written as DNA, the CDR3 is TGTGCCAGCAGTTTAGGTCTGGGGGGCCAGCAGTACTTC. Protein: CASSLGLGGQQYF. The chain links TRBV27 to TRBJ2-7; either TRBD1 or TRBD2 may fit D (6 bases each). Trimming cost V 2 bases and J 8 bases, with 13 bases left between them. The germline V gene has CDR1 MNHEY and CDR2 SMNVEV (reference sequence). The CDR3 consists of 13 residues.

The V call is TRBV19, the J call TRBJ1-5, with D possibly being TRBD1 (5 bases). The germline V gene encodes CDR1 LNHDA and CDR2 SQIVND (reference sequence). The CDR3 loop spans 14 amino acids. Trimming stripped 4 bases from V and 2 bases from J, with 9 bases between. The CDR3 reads CASSTGMGNQPQHF. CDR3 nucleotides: TGTGCCAGTAGTACAGGGATGGGCAATCAGCCCCAGCATTTT.

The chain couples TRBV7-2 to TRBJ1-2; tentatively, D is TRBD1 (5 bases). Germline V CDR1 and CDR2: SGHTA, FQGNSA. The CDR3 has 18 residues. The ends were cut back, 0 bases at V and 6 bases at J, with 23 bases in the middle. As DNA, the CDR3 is TGTGCCAGCAGCTTAGCCAGGTTTGGGGGGGAGCTAATAGATGGCTACACCTTC. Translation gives CASSLARFGGELIDGYTF.

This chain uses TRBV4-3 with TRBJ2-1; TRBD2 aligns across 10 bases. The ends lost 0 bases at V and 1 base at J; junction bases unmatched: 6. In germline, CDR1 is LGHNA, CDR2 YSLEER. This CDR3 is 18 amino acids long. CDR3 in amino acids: CASSQEPTSGWSYNEQFF. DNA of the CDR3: TGCGCCAGCAGCCAAGAACCGACTAGCGGGTGGTCCTACAATGAGCAGTTCTTC.

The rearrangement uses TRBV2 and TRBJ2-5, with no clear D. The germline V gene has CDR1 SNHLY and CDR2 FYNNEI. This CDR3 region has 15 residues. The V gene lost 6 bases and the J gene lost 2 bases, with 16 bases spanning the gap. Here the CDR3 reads CASRPLARIQETQYF. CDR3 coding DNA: TGTGCCAGCAGACCCCTTGCGCGCATTCAAGAGACCCAGTACTTC.

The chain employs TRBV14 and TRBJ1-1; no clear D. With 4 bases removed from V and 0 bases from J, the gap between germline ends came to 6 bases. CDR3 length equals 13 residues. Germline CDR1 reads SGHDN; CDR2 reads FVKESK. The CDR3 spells CASSRSMNTEAFF. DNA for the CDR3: TGTGCCAGCAGCCGTTCCATGAACACTGAAGCTTTCTTT.

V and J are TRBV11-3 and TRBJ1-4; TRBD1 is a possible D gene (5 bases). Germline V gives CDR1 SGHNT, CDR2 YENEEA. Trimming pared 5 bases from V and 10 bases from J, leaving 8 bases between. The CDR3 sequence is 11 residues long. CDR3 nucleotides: TGTGCCAGCAGCCCCGGGGGAAAACTGTTTTTT. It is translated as CASSPGGKLFF.

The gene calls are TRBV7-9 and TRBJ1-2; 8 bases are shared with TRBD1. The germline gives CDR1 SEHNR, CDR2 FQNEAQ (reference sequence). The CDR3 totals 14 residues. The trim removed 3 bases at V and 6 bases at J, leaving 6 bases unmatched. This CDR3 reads CASSFWTGQDGYTF. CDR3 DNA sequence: TGTGCCAGCAGCTTCTGGACAGGGCAGGATGGCTACACCTTC.

The CDR3 coding sequence is TGTGCCAGCAGCGACGACAGCAGAACCCAGCCCCAGCATTTT. It codes for CASSDDSRTQPQHF. The gene calls are TRBV7-9 and TRBJ1-5; TRBD1 is a possible D gene (5 bases). CDR3 size: 14 residues. V was clipped by 5 bases and J by 7 bases, with 15 bases between them. The germline V gene encodes CDR1 SEHNR and CDR2 FQNEAQ (reference sequence).

The CDR3 nucleotides read TGTGCCAGCTCACCAGATCACACAGGAGCCGGGGGTGGCTACACCTTC. It is translated as CASSPDHTGAGGGYTF. The chain is built from TRBV18 and TRBJ1-2; TRBD1 might be the D (5 bases). The V end lost 2 bases, the J end lost 7 bases, and 20 bases lay between the germline ends. This CDR3 has 16 amino acids. In germline, CDR1 is KGHSH, CDR2 LQKENI.

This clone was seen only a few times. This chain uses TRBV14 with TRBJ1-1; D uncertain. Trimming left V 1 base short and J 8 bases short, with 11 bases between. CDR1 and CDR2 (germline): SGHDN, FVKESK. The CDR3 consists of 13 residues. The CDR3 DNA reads TGTGCCAGCAGCCAAGGGATGGGTTTAGAAGCTTTCTTT. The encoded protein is CASSQGMGLEAFF.

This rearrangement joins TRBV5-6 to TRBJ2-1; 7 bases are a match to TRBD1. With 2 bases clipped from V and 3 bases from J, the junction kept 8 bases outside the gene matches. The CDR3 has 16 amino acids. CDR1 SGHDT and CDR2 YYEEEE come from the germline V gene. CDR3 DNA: TGTGCCAGCAGCTTAACAGGGGCCTCCCTCTACAATGAGCAGTTCTTC. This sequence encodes CASSLTGASLYNEQFF.

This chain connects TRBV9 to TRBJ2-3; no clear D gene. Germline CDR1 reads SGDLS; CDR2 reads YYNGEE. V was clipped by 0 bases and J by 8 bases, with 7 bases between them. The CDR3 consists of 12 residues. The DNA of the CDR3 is TGTGCCAGCAGCGTAGACTTGGCTACGCAGTATTTT. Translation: CASSVDLATQYF. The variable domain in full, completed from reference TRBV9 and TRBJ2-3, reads DSGVTQTPKHLITATGQRVTLRCSPRSGDLSVYWYQQSLDQGLQFLIQYYNGEERAKGNILERFSAQQFPDLHSELNLSSLELGDSALYFCASSVDLATQYFGPGTRLTVL.

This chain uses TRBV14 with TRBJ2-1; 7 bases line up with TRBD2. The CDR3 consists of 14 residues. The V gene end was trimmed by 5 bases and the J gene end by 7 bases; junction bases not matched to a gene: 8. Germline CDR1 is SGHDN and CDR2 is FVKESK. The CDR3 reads CASSEQLASNEQFF. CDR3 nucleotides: TGTGCCAGCAGCGAACAACTAGCGAGTAATGAGCAGTTCTTC.

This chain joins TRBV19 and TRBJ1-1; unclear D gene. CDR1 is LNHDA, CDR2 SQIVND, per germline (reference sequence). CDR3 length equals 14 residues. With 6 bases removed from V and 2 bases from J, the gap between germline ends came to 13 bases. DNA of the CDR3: TGTGCCAGTAGGGTCTTCGGCCCAAACACTGAAGCTTTCTTT. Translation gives CASRVFGPNTEAFF.

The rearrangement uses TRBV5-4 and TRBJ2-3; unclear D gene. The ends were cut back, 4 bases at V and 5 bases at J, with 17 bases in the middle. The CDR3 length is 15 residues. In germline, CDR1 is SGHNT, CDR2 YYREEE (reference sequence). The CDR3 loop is CASSGLGWPVDTQYF. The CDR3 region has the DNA TGTGCCAGCAGCGGCCTCGGGTGGCCGGTAGATACGCAGTATTTT. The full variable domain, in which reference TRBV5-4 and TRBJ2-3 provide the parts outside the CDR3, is ETGVTQSPTHLIKTRGQQVTLRCSSQSGHNTVSWYQQALGQGPQFIFQYYREEENGRGNFPPRFSGLQFPNYSSELNVNALELDDSALYLCASSGLGWPVDTQYFGPGTRLTVL.

CDR3 DNA: TGTGCCAGCAGCCGTTCCGGGACATACTCCTACGAGCAGTACTTC. It yields the protein CASSRSGTYSYEQYF. The V and J genes are TRBV7-9 and TRBJ2-7; weak D call: TRBD1 (6 bases). CDR1 and CDR2 (germline): SEHNR, FQNEAQ (reference sequence). Trimming cost V 5 bases and J 0 bases, with 14 bases left between them. This CDR3 spans 15 amino acids. Using reference TRBV7-9 and TRBJ2-7 for the parts outside the CDR3, the full variable domain is DTGVSQNPRHKITKRGQNVTFRCDPISEHNRLYWYRQTLGQGPEFLTYFQNEAQLEKSRLLSDRFSAERPKGSFSTLEIQRTEQGDSAMYLCASSRSGTYSYEQYFGPGTRLTVT.